This TCR beta chain was documented in a study of T cell responses to AZD1222 COVID-19 vaccine. This clone was recorded only once. The antigen is not known. The V gene's germline CDR1 is LGHDT and CDR2 YNNKEL (reference sequence). V was cut by 2 bases and J by 0 bases, with 13 bases left in between. The CDR3 covers 17 residues. Sequencing was performed with immunoSEQ multiplex PCR; in TCRdb, only in-frame clones are kept and a portion is missing. The sample has roughly 180,000 clones, around 90% seen once; the top ten hold 0.45% to 0.55%. Overall study results and limits: Baseline testing showed seropositivity in only five or six AZD1222 recipients. Clonal diversity may have been underestimated in mostly white British donors. Two AZD1222 doses significantly raised spike-specific TCR breadth and depth over controls. Researchers took repertoire samples only after the peak T cell response had come.

The sample was peripheral blood, taken on day 0 of AZD1222 vaccination. The origin of this receptor is an adult in good health. The rearrangement joins TRBV3-1 (or the pseudogene TRBV3-2) to TRBJ1-4; a weak D match, TRBD1 (5 bases). CDR3 bases: TGTGCCAGCAGCCAACCATTAAGGGGCGCAACTAATGAAAAACTGTTTTTT. As protein: CASSQPLRGATNEKLFF.